The following is a T cell receptor (beta chain) sequence with its context. CDR1 and CDR2 (germline): LNHDA, SQIVND (reference sequence). V dropped 7 bases and J dropped 0 bases, with 16 bases sitting between them. This CDR3 is 16 amino acids long. Per the original data handling: Reference gene primer amplification in the assay estimated nucleated cell counts. Sequencing used immunoSEQ multiplex PCR; TCRdb keeps in-frame clones, though not all of them. The V and J calls and clone size were taken over from that table, and D and trimming were inferred from the DNA. The sample lists a few hundred thousand clones, roughly 84% seen once, with 1.9% in the top ten. This sample is part of a study of blood T cell repertoires in COVID-19. Study in general: Acute and convalescent COVID-19 samples came from the United States, Italy and Spain. Sources were T cells, B-cell-depleted T cells, or PBMCs; the material itself was cDNA or gDNA.

The material sequenced was peripheral blood. The source of this sequence is a man aged 40-49 years with active or convalescent COVID-19. This chain links TRBV19 with TRBJ1-3; maybe TRBD1 (5 bases). CDR3 sequence (DNA): TGTGCCAGTAATCATGTGGGGCCCAGCTCTGGAAACACCATATATTTT. Encoded protein: CASNHVGPSSGNTIYF.